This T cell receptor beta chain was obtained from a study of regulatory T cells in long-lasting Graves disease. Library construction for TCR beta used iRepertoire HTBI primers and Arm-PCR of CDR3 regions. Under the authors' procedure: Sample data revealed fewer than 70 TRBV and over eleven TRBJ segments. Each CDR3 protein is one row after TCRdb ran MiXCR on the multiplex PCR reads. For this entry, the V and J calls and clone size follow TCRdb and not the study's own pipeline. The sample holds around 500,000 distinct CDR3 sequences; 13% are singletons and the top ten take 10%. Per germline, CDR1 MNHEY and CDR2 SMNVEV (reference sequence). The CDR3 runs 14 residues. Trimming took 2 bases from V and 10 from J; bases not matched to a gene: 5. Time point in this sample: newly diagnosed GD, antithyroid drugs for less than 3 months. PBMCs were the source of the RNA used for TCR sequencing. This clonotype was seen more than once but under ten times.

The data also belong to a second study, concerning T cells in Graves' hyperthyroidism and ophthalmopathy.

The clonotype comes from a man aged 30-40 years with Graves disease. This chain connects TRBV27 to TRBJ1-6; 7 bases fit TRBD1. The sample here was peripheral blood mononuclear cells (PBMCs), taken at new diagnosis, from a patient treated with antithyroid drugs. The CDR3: CASSLPGGGSPLHF. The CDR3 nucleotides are TGTGCCAGCAGTTTACCAGGGGGAGGCTCACCCCTCCACTTT.